The 10 T cell receptor beta chains presented below share a single source sample, sequenced in a study of monozygotic twins with inflammatory bowel disease. TCRdb reprocessed the 5' RACE reads and reports one entry per CDR3 protein, with no DNA. The ten top clones account for more than 4.5%, within a sample of roughly 300,000 distinct CDR3 sequences. The sample taken for sequencing was blood. The source is a human donor with ulcerative colitis or Crohn's disease, or a healthy co-twin of an affected twin (not recorded which).

The chain employs TRBV10-3 and TRBJ2-3; TCRdb names TRBD2, which stays unverified in the absence of DNA. The CDR3 spans 15 residues. Germline V gene lookup returns CDR1 ENHRY and CDR2 SYGVKD. The CDR3 loop is CAISAASGAQGTQYF.

The chain couples TRBV7-9 to TRBJ2-7; absent DNA, TCRdb's TRBD2 call cannot be checked. The germline CDR1 and CDR2 sequences are SEHNR and FQNEAQ (reference sequence). This CDR3 has 17 residues. This CDR3 reads CASSFPPGSGSRYEQYF. Supplemented by reference TRBV7-9 and TRBJ2-7, the full variable domain reads DTGVSQNPRHKITKRGQNVTFRCDPISEHNRLYWYRQTLGQGPEFLTYFQNEAQLEKSRLLSDRFSAERPKGSFSTLEIQRTEQGDSAMYLCASSFPPGSGSRYEQYFGPGTRLTVT.

The chain recombines TRBV28 with TRBJ2-1; TCRdb picks TRBD1, but there is no DNA to check that call. The germline gives CDR1 MDHEN, CDR2 SYDVKM. This CDR3 has 14 amino acids. Here the CDR3 reads CASSTGGWFNEQFF.

The J gene is TRBJ2-3, the V gene TRBV10-3. Germline loops: CDR1 ENHRY, CDR2 SYGVKD. There are 14 residues in the CDR3. This CDR3 is CAIRARLASDTQYF.

The chain uses TRBV4-2 and TRBJ1-5. The CDR3 is 15 residues long. Germline CDR1 reads LGHNA; CDR2 reads YNFKEQ. This chain's CDR3 is CASSQGQQSNQPQHF.

The chain is built from TRBV12-3 or TRBV12-4 and TRBJ1-1; the TCRdb call, TRBD1, lacks DNA for checking. CDR3 length equals 14 residues. This CDR3 reads CASRLGQGNTEAFF.

This chain links TRBV11-2 with TRBJ2-1. CDR3 size: 13 residues. Germline V gene sequence: CDR1 SGHAT, CDR2 FQNNGV. The CDR3 sequence is CASSLVSLGEQFF.

J is TRBJ2-2 and V is TRBV5-1; absent DNA, TCRdb's TRBD2 call cannot be checked. This CDR3 contains 17 residues. CDR1 and CDR2 from the germline V gene are SGHRS and YFSETQ. This CDR3 is CASSSLIAGANTGELFF.

V usage is TRBV7-2 and J usage is TRBJ2-1; no DNA is available, so the TRBD2 call from TCRdb remains unchecked. CDR1 is SGHTA and CDR2 is FQGNSA in the germline V gene. CDR3 length: 17 residues. The CDR3 here is CASSLARTSGSQNEQFF.

The rearrangement links TRBV6-1 to TRBJ2-7; as DNA is missing, the TRBD1 call by TCRdb cannot be tested. CDR3 length: 17 amino acids. Germline V gives CDR1 MNHNS, CDR2 SASEGT. CDR3 sequence reads: CASSTVLGTGGSYEQYF.